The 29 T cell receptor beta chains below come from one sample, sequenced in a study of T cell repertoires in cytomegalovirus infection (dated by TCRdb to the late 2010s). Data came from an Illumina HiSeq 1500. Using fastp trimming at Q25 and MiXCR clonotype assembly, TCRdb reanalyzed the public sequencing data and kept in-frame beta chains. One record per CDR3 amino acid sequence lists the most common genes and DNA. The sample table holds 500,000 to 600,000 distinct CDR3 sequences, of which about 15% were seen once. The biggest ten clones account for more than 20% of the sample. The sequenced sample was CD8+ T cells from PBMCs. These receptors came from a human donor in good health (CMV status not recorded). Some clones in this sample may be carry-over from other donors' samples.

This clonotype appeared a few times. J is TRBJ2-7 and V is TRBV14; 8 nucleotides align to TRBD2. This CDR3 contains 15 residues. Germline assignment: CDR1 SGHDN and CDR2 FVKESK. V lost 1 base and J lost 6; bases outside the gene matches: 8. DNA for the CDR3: TGTGCCAGCAGCCAAGTCAGCGGGGGCCATCTCGAGCAGTACTTC. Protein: CASSQVSGGHLEQYF.

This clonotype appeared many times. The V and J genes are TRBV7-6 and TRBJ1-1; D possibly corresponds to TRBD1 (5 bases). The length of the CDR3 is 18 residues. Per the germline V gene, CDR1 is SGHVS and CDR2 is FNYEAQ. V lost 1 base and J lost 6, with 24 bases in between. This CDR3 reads CASSLGSLPSQRGPEAFF. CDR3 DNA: TGTGCCAGCAGCTTAGGAAGTTTGCCGTCGCAACGGGGCCCTGAAGCTTTCTTT.

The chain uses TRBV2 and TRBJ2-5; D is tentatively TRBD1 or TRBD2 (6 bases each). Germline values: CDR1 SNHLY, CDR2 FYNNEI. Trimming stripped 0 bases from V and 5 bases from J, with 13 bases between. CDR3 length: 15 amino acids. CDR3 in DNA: TGTGCCAGCAGTGAAGCGCGTGGGGGGCGGGAGACCCAGTACTTC. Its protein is CASSEARGGRETQYF.

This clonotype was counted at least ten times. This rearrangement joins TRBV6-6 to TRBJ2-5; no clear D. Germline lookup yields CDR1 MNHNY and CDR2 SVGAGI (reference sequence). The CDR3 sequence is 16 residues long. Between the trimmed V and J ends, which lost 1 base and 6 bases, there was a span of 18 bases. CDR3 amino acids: CASSYFGDKAGKTQYF. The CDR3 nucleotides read TGTGCCAGCAGTTACTTCGGAGACAAGGCTGGGAAGACCCAGTACTTC.

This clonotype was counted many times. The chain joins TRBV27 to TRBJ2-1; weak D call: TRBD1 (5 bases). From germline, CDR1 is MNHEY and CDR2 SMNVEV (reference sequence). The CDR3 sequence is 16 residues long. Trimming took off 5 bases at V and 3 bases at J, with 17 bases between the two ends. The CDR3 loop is CASSPQKPRGYNEQFF. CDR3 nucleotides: TGTGCCAGCAGTCCCCAGAAGCCTAGGGGCTACAATGAGCAGTTCTTC.

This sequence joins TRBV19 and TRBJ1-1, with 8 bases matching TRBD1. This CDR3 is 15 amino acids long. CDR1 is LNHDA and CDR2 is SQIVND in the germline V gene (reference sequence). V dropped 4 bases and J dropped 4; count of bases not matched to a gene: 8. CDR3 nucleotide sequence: TGTGCCAGTAGTAAACGGACAGGGTCGAGCACTGAAGCTTTCTTT. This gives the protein CASSKRTGSSTEAFF.

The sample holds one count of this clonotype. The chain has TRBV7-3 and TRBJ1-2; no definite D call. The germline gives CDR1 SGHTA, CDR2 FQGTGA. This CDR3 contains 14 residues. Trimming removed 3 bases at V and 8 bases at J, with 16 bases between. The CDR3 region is CASSFTHGPGGYTF. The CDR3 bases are TGTGCCAGCAGCTTCACACACGGCCCGGGCGGCTACACCTTC.

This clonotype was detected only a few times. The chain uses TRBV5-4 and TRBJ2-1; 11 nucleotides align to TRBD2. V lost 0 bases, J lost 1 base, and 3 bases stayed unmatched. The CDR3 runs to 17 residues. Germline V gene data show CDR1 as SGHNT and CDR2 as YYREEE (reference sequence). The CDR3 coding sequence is TGTGCCAGCAGCTTGGCTAGCGGGAGGATGTCCTACAATGAGCAGTTCTTC. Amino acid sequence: CASSLASGRMSYNEQFF.

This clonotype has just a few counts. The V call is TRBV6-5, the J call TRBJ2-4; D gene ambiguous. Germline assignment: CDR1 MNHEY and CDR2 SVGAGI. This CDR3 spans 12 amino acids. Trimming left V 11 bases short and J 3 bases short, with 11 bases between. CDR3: CACRSSKNIQYF. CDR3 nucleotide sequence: TGTGCCTGCCGATCAAGCAAAAACATTCAGTACTTC.

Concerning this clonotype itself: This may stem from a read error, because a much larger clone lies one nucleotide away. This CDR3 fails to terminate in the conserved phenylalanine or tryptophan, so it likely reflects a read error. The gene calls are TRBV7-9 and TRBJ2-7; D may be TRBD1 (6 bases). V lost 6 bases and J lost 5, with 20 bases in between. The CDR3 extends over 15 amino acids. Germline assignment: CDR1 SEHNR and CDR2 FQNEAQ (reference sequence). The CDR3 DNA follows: TGTGCCAGCAGTTCGCTCAGGGGTTCGGGTAACGAGCAGTACTTA. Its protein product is CASSSLRGSGNEQYL.

The chain's CDR3 is CASRRPQETQYF. The CDR3 DNA follows: TGTGCCAGCAGGCGGCCCCAAGAGACCCAGTACTTC. The chain recombines TRBV6-5 with TRBJ2-5; D not resolved. V lost 6 bases and J 1 base, leaving 6 bases between the germline ends. The germline CDR1 and CDR2 sequences are MNHEY and SVGAGI. The CDR3 is 12 amino acids.

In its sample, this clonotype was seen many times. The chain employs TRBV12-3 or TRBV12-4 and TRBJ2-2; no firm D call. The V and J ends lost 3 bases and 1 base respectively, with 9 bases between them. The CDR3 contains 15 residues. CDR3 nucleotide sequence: TGTGCCAGCAGTTTTAGGGCAGAGAACACCGGGGAGCTGTTTTTT. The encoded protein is CASSFRAENTGELFF.

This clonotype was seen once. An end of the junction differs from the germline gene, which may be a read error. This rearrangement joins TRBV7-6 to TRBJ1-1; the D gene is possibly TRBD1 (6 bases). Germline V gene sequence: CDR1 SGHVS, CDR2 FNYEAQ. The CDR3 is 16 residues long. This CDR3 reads CASSPRTVVGDTEAFF. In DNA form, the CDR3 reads TGTGCTAGCAGCCCCCGGACAGTGGTTGGTGACACTGAAGCTTTCTTT. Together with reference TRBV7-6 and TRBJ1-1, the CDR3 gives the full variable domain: GAGVSQSPRYKVTKRGQDVALRCDPISGHVSLYWYRQALGQGPEFLTYFNYEAQQDKSGLPNDRFSAERPEGSISTLTIQRTEQRDSAMYRCASSPRTVVGDTEAFFGQGTRLTVV.

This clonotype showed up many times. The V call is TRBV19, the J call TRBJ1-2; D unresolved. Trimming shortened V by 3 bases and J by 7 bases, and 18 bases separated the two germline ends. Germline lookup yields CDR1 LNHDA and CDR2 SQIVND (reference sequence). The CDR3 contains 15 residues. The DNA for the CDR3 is TGTGCCAGTAGTATTATAGACGGACCTATGTCTGGCTACACCTTC. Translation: CASSIIDGPMSGYTF.

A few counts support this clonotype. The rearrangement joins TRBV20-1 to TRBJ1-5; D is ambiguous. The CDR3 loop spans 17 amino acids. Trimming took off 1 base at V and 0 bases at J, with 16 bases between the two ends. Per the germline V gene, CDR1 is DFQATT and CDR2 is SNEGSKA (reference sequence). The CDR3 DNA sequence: TGCAGTGCTAGAGCTACCAGCCGCGGGGTTAGCAATCAGCCCCAGCATTTT. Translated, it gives CSARATSRGVSNQPQHF.

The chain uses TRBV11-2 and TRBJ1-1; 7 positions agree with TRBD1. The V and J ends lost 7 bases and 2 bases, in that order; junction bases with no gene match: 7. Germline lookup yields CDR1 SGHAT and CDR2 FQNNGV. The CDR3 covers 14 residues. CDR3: CASNRGDSNTEAFF. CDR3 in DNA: TGTGCCAGCAACCGCGGGGACAGTAACACTGAAGCTTTCTTT.

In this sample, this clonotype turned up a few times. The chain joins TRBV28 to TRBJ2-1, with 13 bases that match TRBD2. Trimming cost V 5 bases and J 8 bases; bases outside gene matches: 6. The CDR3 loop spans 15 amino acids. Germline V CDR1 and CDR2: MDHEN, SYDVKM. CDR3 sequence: CASSPRTSGRHEQFF. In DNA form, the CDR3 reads TGTGCCAGCAGTCCCCGGACTAGCGGGAGACATGAGCAGTTCTTC.

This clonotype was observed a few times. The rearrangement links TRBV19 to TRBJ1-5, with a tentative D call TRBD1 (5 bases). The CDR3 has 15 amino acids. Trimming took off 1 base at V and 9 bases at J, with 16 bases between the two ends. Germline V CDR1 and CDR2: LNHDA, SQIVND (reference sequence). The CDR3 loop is CASSIVWDGPGPQHF. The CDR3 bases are TGTGCCAGTAGTATAGTCTGGGACGGTCCCGGGCCCCAGCATTTT.

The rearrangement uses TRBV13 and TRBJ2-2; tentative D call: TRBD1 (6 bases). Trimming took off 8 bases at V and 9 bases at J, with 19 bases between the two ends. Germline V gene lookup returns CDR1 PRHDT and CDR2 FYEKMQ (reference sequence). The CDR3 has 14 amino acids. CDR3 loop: CASGGREYTRELFF. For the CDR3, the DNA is TGTGCCAGCGGGGGCAGGGAGTATACCCGGGAGCTGTTTTTT.

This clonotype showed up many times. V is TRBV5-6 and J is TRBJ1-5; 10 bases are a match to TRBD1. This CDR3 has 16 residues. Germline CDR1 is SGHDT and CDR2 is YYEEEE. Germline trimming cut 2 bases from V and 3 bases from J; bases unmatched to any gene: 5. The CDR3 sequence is CASSFAGTGANQPQHF. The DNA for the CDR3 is TGTGCCAGCAGCTTCGCCGGGACAGGGGCCAATCAGCCCCAGCATTTT.

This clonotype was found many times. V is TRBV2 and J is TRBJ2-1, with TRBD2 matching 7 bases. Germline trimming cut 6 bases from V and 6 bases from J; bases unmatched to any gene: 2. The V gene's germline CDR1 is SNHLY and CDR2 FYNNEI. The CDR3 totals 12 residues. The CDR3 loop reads CASRPGGNEQFF. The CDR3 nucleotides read TGTGCCAGCAGGCCGGGAGGCAATGAGCAGTTCTTC.

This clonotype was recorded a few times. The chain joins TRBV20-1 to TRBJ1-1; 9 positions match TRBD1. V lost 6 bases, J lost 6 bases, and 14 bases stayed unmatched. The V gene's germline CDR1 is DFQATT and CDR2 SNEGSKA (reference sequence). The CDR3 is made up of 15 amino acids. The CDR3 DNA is TGCAGTGCGTCTGATTTGACAGGGGGTGTGGCTGAAGCTTTCTTT. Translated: CSASDLTGGVAEAFF.

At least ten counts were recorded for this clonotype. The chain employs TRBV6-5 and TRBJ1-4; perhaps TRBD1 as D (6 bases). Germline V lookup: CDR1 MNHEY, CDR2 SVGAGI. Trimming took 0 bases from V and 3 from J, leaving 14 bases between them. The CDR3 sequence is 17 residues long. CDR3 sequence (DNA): TGTGCCAGCAGTTACTCGAACAGGGCCAGGGCTAATGAAAAACTGTTTTTT. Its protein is CASSYSNRARANEKLFF.

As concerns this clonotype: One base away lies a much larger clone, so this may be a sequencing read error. The CDR3: CASSLNRVDYVYTF. The CDR3 DNA follows: TGTGCCAGCAGCTTAAACAGGGTGGACTATGTCTACACCTTC. The chain carries TRBV7-2 and TRBJ1-2, with a tentative D call TRBD1 (6 bases). The CDR3 spans 14 residues. Germline V gene lookup returns CDR1 SGHTA and CDR2 FQGNSA.

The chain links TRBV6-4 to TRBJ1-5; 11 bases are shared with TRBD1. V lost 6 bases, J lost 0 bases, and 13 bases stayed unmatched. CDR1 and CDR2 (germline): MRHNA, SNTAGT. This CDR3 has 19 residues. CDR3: CASSLFRDRGARSNQPQHF. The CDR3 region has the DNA TGTGCCAGCAGCCTCTTCAGGGACAGGGGGGCGCGTAGCAATCAGCCCCAGCATTTT.

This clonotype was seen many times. The CDR3 is CASGGTGELFF. The CDR3 DNA follows: TGTGCCAGCGGCGGGACCGGGGAGCTGTTTTTT. The chain links TRBV27 to TRBJ2-2; a possible D gene is TRBD2 (5 bases). Germline CDR1 reads MNHEY; CDR2 reads SMNVEV (reference sequence). The germline V and J ends were trimmed by 8 bases and 5 bases, with 6 bases remaining between them. This CDR3 is 11 amino acids long.

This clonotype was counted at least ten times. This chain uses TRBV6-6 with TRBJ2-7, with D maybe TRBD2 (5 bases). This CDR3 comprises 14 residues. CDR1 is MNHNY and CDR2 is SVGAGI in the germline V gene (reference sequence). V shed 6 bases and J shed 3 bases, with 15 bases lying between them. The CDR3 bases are TGTGCCAGCAGCGATTGGGCCAGCGGCTACGAGCAGTACTTC. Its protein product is CASSDWASGYEQYF.

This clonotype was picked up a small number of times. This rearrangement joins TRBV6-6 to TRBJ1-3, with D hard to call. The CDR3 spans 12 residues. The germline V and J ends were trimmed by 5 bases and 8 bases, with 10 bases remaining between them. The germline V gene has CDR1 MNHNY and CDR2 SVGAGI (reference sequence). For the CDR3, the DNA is TGTGCCAGCAGTGCCCTAGAGGACACCATATATTTT. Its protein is CASSALEDTIYF.

The CDR3 nucleotides read TGTGCCAGCAGTGAAGTCGGCGGAGGCAGGTCACCCCTCCACTTT. Protein product: CASSEVGGGRSPLHF. J is TRBJ1-6 and V is TRBV6-1; D gene uncertain. Per germline, CDR1 MNHNS and CDR2 SASEGT. V was shortened by 1 base and J by 10 bases, with 14 bases between the two germline ends. This CDR3 region has 15 residues.